This TCR beta chain was sequenced in a study of CD8 T cells in Susac syndrome (dated by TCRdb to 2018 to 2020). Study-wide context: Repertoire sequencing was used to test whether CD8+ T cell activation and differentiation in Susac syndrome was antigen driven. General study outcomes and caveats: The number of individuals in the TCR sequencing and HLA analysis was acknowledged as relatively small.

Peripheral blood CD8+ and CD4+ T cells from healthy donors, Susac syndrome patients and multiple sclerosis patients were profiled by high-throughput TCR beta sequencing. The multiple sclerosis controls were treatment-naive patients whose relapsing-remitting disease, either stable or active, fulfilled the revised McDonald criteria. Bulk CD8+ and CD4+ T cells were purified magnetically by negative isolation, whereas CD8+ TEMRA cells were enriched by FACS. Blood was collected in EDTA tubes and processed within 24 hours, with PBMCs isolated through density gradient centrifugation. PBMCs intended for TCR sequencing were cryopreserved in liquid nitrogen and were subsequently thawed in a 37 degrees C water bath. A purity of at least 90% was achieved for sorted or isolated CD4+, CD8+ and CD8+ TEMRA cells. The germline V gene gives CDR1 as SGHDT and CDR2 as YYEEEE. The CDR3 runs 15 residues from the cysteine to the phenylalanine. Only the CDR3 DNA stays, 45 bases, in frame from base 1. V drops 7 bases and J drops 11 bases, leaving 22 bases in between.

On this clonotype: There is no known antigen for this receptor. Per-base qualities were not stored, and no clone one base away is much larger.

RNA was extracted using the RNeasy kit, and roughly 0.5 to 1 microgram was reverse transcribed with random hexamers. TCR beta CDR3 regions were amplified with the immunoSEQ multiplex PCR assay covering 54 Vbeta and 13 Jbeta segments. Bias from PCR amplification was corrected by using a synthetic template baseline for primer optimization and for computational correction. The published analysis was carried out like this. Reads were assigned to V, D and J genes according to IMGT and analyzed in immunoSEQ Analyzer, with only productive sequences retained. To calculate clonality, Shannon entropy was normalized by log2 of the number of productive unique sequences and then subtracted from one. For each patient and control, public and private clones were evaluated among the 100 most prevalent clones. A clone was defined as Susac-specific if it was absent from the healthy and MS cohorts, from 1052 published viral clones and from other ImmuneACCESS disease sequences. TCRdb handled the public reads itself, with Q25 trimming in fastp and clone calling in MiXCR, and kept productive beta chains. Each record represents a unique CDR3 protein, reported with the most common genes and DNA among its rows. The authors' filters were not applied to this entry. Present in this sample are roughly 330,000 distinct CDR3 sequences, about 92% of which were seen just once. The ten largest clones take up approximately 0.065% of the sample.

The origin of this receptor is a human donor with multiple sclerosis. The sample comprised CD4+ T cells from PBMCs. The sequence links TRBV5-6 to TRBJ2-6; perhaps TRBD1 is the D gene, with 5 bases matching. The DNA is TGTGCCAGCTGCTCGGGCCAGGGTTTCTTCTACGTCCTGACTTTC. Its translation reads: CASCSGQGFFYVLTF. Full variable domain (CDR3 extended with the reference TRBV5-6 and TRBJ2-6 proteins): DAGVTQSPTHLIKTRGQQVTLRCSPKSGHDTVSWYQQALGQGPQFIFQYYEEEERQRGNFPDRFSGHQFPNYSSELNVNALLLGDSALYLCASCSGQGFFYVLTFGAGSRLTVL.